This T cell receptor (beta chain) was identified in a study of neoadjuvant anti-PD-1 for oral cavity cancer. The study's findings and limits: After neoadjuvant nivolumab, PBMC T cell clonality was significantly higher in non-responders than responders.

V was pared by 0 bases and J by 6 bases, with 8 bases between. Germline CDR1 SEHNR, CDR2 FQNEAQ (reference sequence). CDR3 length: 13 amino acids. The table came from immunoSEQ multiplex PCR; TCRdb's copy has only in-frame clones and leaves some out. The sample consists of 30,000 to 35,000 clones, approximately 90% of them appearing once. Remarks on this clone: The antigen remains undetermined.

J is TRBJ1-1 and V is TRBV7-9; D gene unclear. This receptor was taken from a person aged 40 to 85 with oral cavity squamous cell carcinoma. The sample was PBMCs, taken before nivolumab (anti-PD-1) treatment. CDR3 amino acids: CASSLAVNAEAFF. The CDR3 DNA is TGTGCCAGCAGCTTAGCGGTCAACGCTGAAGCTTTCTTT.